A selection of T cell receptor beta chains follows, all from one sample in a study of patients and donors after allogeneic stem cell transplantation. TCRdb processed the RT-PCR reads anew with MiXCR; each CDR3 protein has one entry. Of 37,000 or so distinct CDR3 sequences listed, roughly 29% are singletons. The material sequenced was blood, either unsorted or a sorted T cell fraction (not recorded which). Receptors were obtained from a human donor who was either an allogeneic HSCT recipient or a stem cell or donor lymphocyte infusion donor (not recorded which). It is not recorded whose cells these are; they may come from a transplant donor. The conserved cysteine and the conserved F or W are not part of the CDR3 here.

V gene	CDR3 length	J gene	CDR3 protein
TRBV7-8	13	TRBJ2-5	ASSLFPSGRETQY
TRBV15	13	TRBJ2-1	ATSILAGVGVEQF
TRBV24-1	9	TRBJ2-3	ATSDFDTQY
TRBV12-3/TRBV12-4	12	TRBJ1-1	ASSPDRETTEAF
TRBV25-1	14	TRBJ2-1	ASSDHTGPRYNEQF
TRBV4-1	9	TRBJ1-2	ASSQDYGYT
TRBV28	14	TRBJ2-1	ASSTRTGGSYNEQF
TRBV7-2	11	TRBJ1-4	ASSLAFVAKLF
TRBV9	10	TRBJ2-1	ASSVSGFEQF
TRBV6-6	10	TRBJ1-4	ASSPENEKLF
TRBV27	11	TRBJ2-2	ASKFIGTGELF
TRBV4-3	15	TRBJ2-5	ASSQDPAGGHLGTQY
TRBV4-2	12	TRBJ1-4	ASSQDRERGKLF
TRBV12-3/TRBV12-4	10	TRBJ2-4	ASSPAGRVTD
TRBV7-3	12	TRBJ1-1	ASSSGDRTLEAF
TRBV11-3	11	TRBJ2-7	ASSAGWSYEQY
TRBV3-1	12	TRBJ2-3	ASSPIGGLYTQY
TRBV6-5	17	TRBJ2-1	ASSRRGTSGLLAYNEQF
TRBV5-1	12	TRBJ2-2	ASTYTGRTGELF
TRBV27	11	TRBJ1-6	ASSVHNNSPLH
TRBV6-1	14	TRBJ1-4	ASSKGQVATNEKLF
TRBV10-3	13	TRBJ1-5	AISETTGGNQPQH
TRBV20-1	15	TRBJ2-3	SARNPSLAGTADTQY
TRBV6-5	12	TRBJ2-1	ASSLLAGNNEQF
TRBV11-3	14	TRBJ2-1	ASSLDGRISYNEQF
TRBV12-3/TRBV12-4	11	TRBJ2-4	ASSLGTWNIQY
TRBV12-3/TRBV12-4	12	TRBJ2-2	ASSLLAGDRELF
TRBV12-3/TRBV12-4	14	TRBJ2-5	ASSLALGSGQETQY
TRBV6-6	14	TRBJ2-2	ASSSLATGNTGELS
TRBV7-9	14	TRBJ1-4	ASSSALREENEKLF
TRBV12-3/TRBV12-4	11	TRBJ1-5	ASTVAGNQPQH
TRBV27	11	TRBJ1-5	ASSLSGIQPQH
TRBV28	16	TRBJ1-2	ASSFAGTGLGSNYGYT
TRBV24-1	11	TRBJ2-3	ATSDSPWDTQY
TRBV7-9	13	TRBJ1-5	ASSPDRGGHQPQH
TRBV10-3	10	TRBJ2-3	AIRRTGDTQY
TRBV18	11	TRBJ1-1	ASSKISGAEAF
TRBV7-8	14	TRBJ2-3	ASSLGPLRPTDTQY
TRBV28	12	TRBJ1-1	ASRAPPMNTEAF
TRBV27	12	TRBJ2-7	ASSLVGGYYEQY